Below, 28 T cell receptor beta chains from the same sample are listed, as sequenced in a study of vaccination effects on CD4 cells after COVID-19 (dated by TCRdb to between 2022 and 2023). The antigens these receptors bind are not known. After about 9 days of culture, CD4+ T cells were isolated with the EasySep CD4+ T cell isolation kit. Participants received two doses of either the BNT162b2 or the mRNA-1273 mRNA SARS-CoV-2 vaccine. Library preparation employed the immunoSEQ multiplex PCR assay. The source is immuneACCESS, and TCRdb retained only in-frame sequences with V and J called. Part of the clones is not carried over; for the studies checked, unresolved V genes explain less than half of this, and the remainder is unexplained. The sample profile shows over 45,000 clones; 70% of them were found once. 6.5% to 8.5% of the sample is in the top ten clones. Here the sequenced sample was CD4+ T cells from PBMCs cultured without peptide, taken after COVID-19 vaccination. All receptors derive from a human donor who received a COVID-19 vaccine.

This chain uses TRBV7-9 with TRBJ2-5, with TRBD1 as a possible D gene (6 bases). Trimming cost V 1 base and J 2 bases, with 14 bases left between them. The CDR3 sequence is 16 residues long. Germline CDR1 SEHNR, CDR2 FQNEAQ (reference sequence). CDR3 nucleotide sequence: TGTGCCAGCAGCTTAGTCTGGGGGCCTCAACAAGAGACCCAGTACTTC. Translated: CASSLVWGPQQETQYF.

This chain links TRBV28 with TRBJ2-7; the D is unclear. The germline gives CDR1 MDHEN, CDR2 SYDVKM. Trimming cost V 6 bases and J 6 bases, with 18 bases left between them. This CDR3 comprises 14 residues. The CDR3 DNA reads as TGTGCCAGCAGGCAAGGTCCCTCCCAGAGCGAGCAGTACTTC. It encodes CASRQGPSQSEQYF.

The genes are TRBV5-1 and TRBJ2-7; possible D gene TRBD1, 5 bases. The V gene lost 3 bases and the J gene lost 1 base, with 8 bases spanning the gap. The CDR3 sequence is 13 residues long. CDR1 is SGHRS, CDR2 YFSETQ, per germline. The CDR3 loop reads CASSSTVSYEQYF. CDR3 DNA sequence: TGCGCCAGCAGCTCGACAGTTTCCTACGAGCAGTACTTC.

The J gene is TRBJ2-7, the V gene TRBV24-1, with D possibly called TRBD1 or TRBD2 (5 bases each). This CDR3 has 13 amino acids. The germline V gene encodes CDR1 KGHDR and CDR2 SFDVKD. CDR3 residues: CARRPVKGYEQYF. The CDR3 DNA sequence: TGTGCGAGGAGGCCGGTAAAGGGGTACGAGCAGTACTTC.

This rearrangement joins TRBV9 to TRBJ2-7; 11 nucleotides line up with TRBD1. The CDR3 length is 14 residues. CDR1 and CDR2 (germline): SGDLS, YYNGEE. V lost 4 bases and J lost 4; bases outside the gene matches: 4. CDR3 coding DNA: TGTGCCAGCAGCACCGGGACAGGGGGATACGAGCAGTACTTC. This gives the protein CASSTGTGGYEQYF.

The rearrangement uses TRBV7-9 and TRBJ1-1, with 12 bases lining up with TRBD1. The CDR3 loop spans 18 amino acids. Germline trimming cut 2 bases from V and 0 bases from J; bases unmatched to any gene: 7. Germline V lookup: CDR1 SEHNR, CDR2 FQNEAQ (reference sequence). CDR3 sequence (DNA): TGTGCCAGCAGCTTATCCGGGACAGGGGGCAAAATGAACACTGAAGCTTTCTTT. Its protein product is CASSLSGTGGKMNTEAFF. Filled out from reference TRBV7-9 and TRBJ1-1, the complete variable domain reads DTGVSQNPRHKITKRGQNVTFRCDPISEHNRLYWYRQTLGQGPEFLTYFQNEAQLEKSRLLSDRFSAERPKGSFSTLEIQRTEQGDSAMYLCASSLSGTGGKMNTEAFFGQGTRLTVV.

This chain joins TRBV7-9 and TRBJ1-4; D remains ambiguous. The germline CDR1 and CDR2 sequences are SEHNR and FQNEAQ (reference sequence). The CDR3 is 14 amino acids. Between the trimmed V and J ends, which lost 2 bases and 4 bases, there was a span of 8 bases. The CDR3, as DNA: TGTGCCAGCAGCTTATCTGGGAATAATGAAAAACTGTTTTTT. Encoded protein: CASSLSGNNEKLFF.

The J gene is TRBJ2-7, the V gene TRBV6-5; 10 bases align to TRBD1. The ends lost 6 bases at V and 4 bases at J; junction bases unmatched: 6. CDR1 and CDR2 (germline): MNHEY, SVGAGI. This CDR3 comprises 14 residues. CDR3 DNA sequence: TGTGCCAGCAGCCGGGGGACAGGGGCTTACGAGCAGTACTTC. This sequence encodes CASSRGTGAYEQYF.

The V call is TRBV29-1, the J call TRBJ2-3; TRBD1 is a possible D gene (6 bases). The length of the CDR3 is 12 residues. Germline assignment: CDR1 SQVTM and CDR2 ANQGSEA. Between the trimmed V and J ends, which lost 4 bases and 6 bases, there was a span of 11 bases. CDR3 nucleotides: TGCAGCGTTGTCAGGGGACGGGATACGCAGTATTTT. This sequence encodes CSVVRGRDTQYF.

J is TRBJ2-7 and V is TRBV19, with 9 bases identical to TRBD1. The germline gives CDR1 LNHDA, CDR2 SQIVND (reference sequence). The CDR3 sequence is 14 residues long. Trimming at V came to 5 bases and at J to 2 bases, leaving 4 bases not matched to a gene. CDR3 nucleotides: TGTGCCAGTAGTCGGGACAGGGACGCCTACGAGCAGTACTTC. It translates to CASSRDRDAYEQYF. Based on the CDR3 plus reference TRBV19 and TRBJ2-7, the full variable domain is DGGITQSPKYLFRKEGQNVTLSCEQNLNHDAMYWYRQDPGQGLRLIYYSQIVNDFQKGDIAEGYSVSREKKESFPLTVTSAQKNPTAFYLCASSRDRDAYEQYFGPGTRLTVT.

The chain carries TRBV9 and TRBJ2-3; D uncertain. The germline gives CDR1 SGDLS, CDR2 YYNGEE. V was trimmed by 0 bases and J by 2 bases, leaving 10 bases between them. CDR3 length: 15 residues. In nucleotides, the CDR3 is TGTGCCAGCAGCGTAGCCGGTAAAGCCACAGATACGCAGTATTTT. Translation gives CASSVAGKATDTQYF.

The CDR3 coding sequence is TGTGCCAGCTCACGGGGGGTGGAGACCCAGTACTTC. Its protein is CASSRGVETQYF. The chain joins TRBV18 to TRBJ2-5, with D perhaps TRBD2 (6 bases). The CDR3 sequence is 12 residues long. V lost 4 bases, J lost 5 bases, and 8 bases lay in between. The germline gives CDR1 KGHSH, CDR2 LQKENI.

This chain connects TRBV6-4 to TRBJ1-1; TRBD1 matches 8 bases. The CDR3 is 13 residues long. CDR1 and CDR2 (germline): MRHNA, SNTAGT. With V trimmed by 6 bases and J by 11 bases, 11 bases remained unmatched. The CDR3 here is CASSTDRGTPAFF. The CDR3 nucleotides read TGTGCCAGCAGCACCGACAGGGGTACACCGGCTTTCTTT.

The rearrangement uses TRBV3-1 (or the pseudogene TRBV3-2) and TRBJ2-1; 12 bases map to TRBD2. The V segment lost 4 bases and the J segment 4 bases; nucleotides outside the gene matches: 17. Per germline, CDR1 LGHDT and CDR2 YNNKEL (reference sequence). The CDR3 covers 20 residues. The CDR3 sequence: CASSRSSGGAWRGPYNEQFF. The CDR3 DNA follows: TGTGCCAGCAGCCGATCTAGCGGGGGGGCCTGGAGGGGCCCTTACAATGAGCAGTTCTTC.

Remarks on this clone: Other DNA sequences in this specimen translate into the identical CDR3. The V and J genes are TRBV27 and TRBJ2-3; unclear D gene. With 6 bases removed from V and 2 bases from J, the gap between germline ends came to 6 bases. The CDR3 has 12 residues. The germline V gene has CDR1 MNHEY and CDR2 SMNVEV (reference sequence). CDR3 sequence (DNA): TGTGCCAGCAGGGGGATCACAGATACGCAGTATTTT. Encoded protein: CASRGITDTQYF.

The chain carries TRBV5-4 and TRBJ1-4, with D perhaps matching TRBD1 (6 bases). The CDR3 has 17 residues. V was trimmed by 4 bases and J by 2 bases, leaving 18 bases between them. CDR1 and CDR2 from the germline V gene are SGHNT and YYREEE (reference sequence). The CDR3 DNA is TGTGCCAGCAGCATCCGTTTAACAGGGCGTACTAATGAAAAACTGTTTTTT. It codes for CASSIRLTGRTNEKLFF.

This clone was found a few times. The chain joins TRBV10-3 to TRBJ2-3; 11 bases line up with TRBD2. The V and J ends lost 0 bases and 1 base, in that order; junction bases with no gene match: 6. The germline gives CDR1 ENHRY, CDR2 SYGVKD. This CDR3 spans 18 amino acids. The CDR3 region has the DNA TGTGCCATCAGTGAGTCATACCCGACTAGCGGGGGCACAGATACGCAGTATTTT. It is translated as CAISESYPTSGGTDTQYF.

The table lists this clone with a count of one. CDR3 nucleotide sequence: TGTGCCAGCAGCGACCGACCACTCGACGAGCAGTACTTC. Translating gives CASSDRPLDEQYF. The chain employs TRBV7-6 and TRBJ2-7; D remains ambiguous. The CDR3 is 13 amino acids. V was clipped by 5 bases and J by 5 bases, with 13 bases between them. Germline CDR1 reads SGHVS; CDR2 reads FNYEAQ.

The chain carries TRBV6-5 and TRBJ2-7; the D is unclear. CDR1 and CDR2 (germline): MNHEY, SVGAGI. The CDR3 runs to 14 residues. V was trimmed by 1 base and J by 1 base, leaving 8 bases between them. CDR3 protein: CASSYYARSYEQYF. In nucleotides, the CDR3 is TGTGCCAGCAGTTACTACGCTCGTTCCTACGAGCAGTACTTC.

The chain couples TRBV19 to TRBJ2-7, with D perhaps being TRBD1 or TRBD2 (6 bases each). CDR1 and CDR2 from the germline V gene are LNHDA and SQIVND (reference sequence). The CDR3 contains 14 residues. V lost 6 bases and J 4 bases, leaving 16 bases between the germline ends. CDR3 coding DNA: TGTGCCAGTAGAACAGGGACGGGAGCTTACGAGCAGTACTTC. Its protein product is CASRTGTGAYEQYF.

The chain uses TRBV7-9 and TRBJ1-6; D is undetermined. The germline CDR1 and CDR2 sequences are SEHNR and FQNEAQ (reference sequence). Trimming cost V 4 bases and J 13 bases, with 20 bases left between them. The CDR3 contains 15 residues. The CDR3: CASSSDIFLIHPLHF. The CDR3 nucleotides read TGTGCCAGCAGCTCCGACATATTTTTAATTCACCCCCTCCACTTT.

The chain has TRBV11-2 and TRBJ2-7; 8 positions agree with TRBD2. The V gene's germline CDR1 is SGHAT and CDR2 FQNNGV. This CDR3 region has 16 residues. V was clipped by 3 bases and J by 0 bases; unmatched bases: 7. The CDR3 reads CASSLGLAGLSYEQYF. The CDR3 region has the DNA TGTGCCAGCAGCTTGGGGCTAGCGGGCCTCTCCTACGAGCAGTACTTC.

This chain uses TRBV5-8 with TRBJ1-2; D might be TRBD1 (5 bases). Germline V gives CDR1 SGHTS, CDR2 YDEGEE. This CDR3 spans 15 amino acids. The ends were cut back, 4 bases at V and 2 bases at J, with 15 bases in the middle. The CDR3 DNA sequence: TGTGCCAGCAGCCCCCTGGGCCAGGGAAACTATGGCTACACCTTC. This codes for CASSPLGQGNYGYTF.

The chain links TRBV11-2 to TRBJ2-1, with 10 positions matching TRBD2. The trim removed 2 bases at V and 10 bases at J, leaving 14 bases unmatched. CDR1 SGHAT and CDR2 FQNNGV come from the germline V gene. The CDR3 sequence is 17 residues long. DNA for the CDR3: TGTGCCAGCAGCTTATCGGCTAGCGGGAGACGACTGTACGAGCAGTTCTTC. This codes for CASSLSASGRRLYEQFF.

The rearrangement links TRBV7-2 to TRBJ2-7, with 8 positions matching TRBD1. Germline V gene data show CDR1 as SGHTA and CDR2 as FQGNSA. The CDR3 spans 14 residues. J was trimmed by 4 bases and V by 1 base; bases with no gene match: 3. CDR3 protein: CASSLGQGFYEQYF. CDR3 nucleotide sequence: TGTGCCAGCAGCTTAGGACAGGGGTTTTACGAGCAGTACTTC.

V and J are TRBV5-4 and TRBJ2-5; D possibly corresponds to TRBD2 (8 bases). The length of the CDR3 is 16 residues. Trimming removed 4 bases from V and 2 bases from J, with 18 bases in between. CDR1 and CDR2 (germline): SGHNT, YYREEE (reference sequence). CDR3 DNA sequence: TGTGCCAGCAGCCGGGAGGGGGCTCAGAAGCAAGAGACCCAGTACTTC. It translates to CASSREGAQKQETQYF.

In its sample, this clone was seen once. The chain couples TRBV15 to TRBJ1-3; no firm D call. CDR3 length equals 12 residues. The germline CDR1 and CDR2 sequences are LNHNV and YYDKDF (reference sequence). The germline V and J ends were trimmed by 0 bases and 9 bases, with 6 bases remaining between them. CDR3 in amino acids: CATSRDYGTIYF. The CDR3 DNA reads TGTGCCACCAGCAGAGATTACGGCACCATATATTTT.

The sample holds a few counts of this clone. V usage is TRBV11-3 and J usage is TRBJ2-2, with 13 bases fitting TRBD2. The CDR3 length is 16 residues. From germline, CDR1 is SGHNT and CDR2 YENEEA. The junction had 5 bases not matched to a gene; V was cut back by 5 bases and J by 5 bases. This CDR3 is CASSGLAGVGTGELFF. Written as DNA, the CDR3 is TGTGCCAGCAGCGGACTAGCGGGAGTAGGGACCGGGGAGCTGTTTTTT.